This T cell receptor beta chain was observed in a study of cytomegalovirus exposure and HLA in healthy donors. The study, taken as a whole, reports: Certain sequence variants were highly shared and formed a cluster, and this cluster was likely a sequencing artifact. Being productive about 87% or about 30% of the time was typical of most TCR beta V segments in an earlier analysis.

Donors in the study were healthy people who gave bone marrow. Germline CDR1 reads LNHNV; CDR2 reads YYDKDF (reference sequence). The CDR3 is 14 residues long. V dropped 0 bases and J dropped 4 bases, with 9 bases sitting between them. PCR employed 60 Vbeta and 13 Jbeta primers. The data were produced by immunoSEQ multiplex PCR, yet TCRdb's version contains in-frame clones alone and is incomplete. The sample records a few hundred thousand clones, about three quarters being singletons. This clone has only a few counts. Its target is unknown. The chain recombines TRBV15 with TRBJ1-2; no firm D call. The TCR sequence derives from a woman in her sixties in good health and CMV-seropositive. The source material was PBMCs. CDR3 in amino acids: CATSRDEQFYGYTF. The DNA for the CDR3 is TGTGCCACCAGCAGAGATGAACAGTTCTATGGCTACACCTTC. Using reference TRBV15 and TRBJ1-2 for the parts outside the CDR3, the full variable domain is DAMVIQNPRYQVTQFGKPVTLSCSQTLNHNVMYWYQQKSSQAPKLLFHYYDKDFNNEADTPDNFQSRRPNTSFCFLDIRSPGLGDTAMYLCATSRDEQFYGYTFGSGTRLTVV.